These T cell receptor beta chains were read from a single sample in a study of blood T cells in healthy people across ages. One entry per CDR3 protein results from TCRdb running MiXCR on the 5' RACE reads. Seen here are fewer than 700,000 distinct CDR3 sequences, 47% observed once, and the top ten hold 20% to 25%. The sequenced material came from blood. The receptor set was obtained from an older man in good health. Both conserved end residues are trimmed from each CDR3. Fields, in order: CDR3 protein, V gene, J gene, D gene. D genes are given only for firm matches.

CDR3: ASSSDTGGLF; V: TRBV7-8; J: TRBJ2-2; D: NA
CDR3: STGTGLAAYEQY; V: TRBV29-1; J: TRBJ2-7; D: TRBD2
CDR3: SATLTSGGEETQY; V: TRBV20-1; J: NA; D: TRBD2
CDR3: SARDSGVNTEAF; V: TRBV20-1; J: TRBJ1-1; D: NA
CDR3: ASSQWGYETQY; V: TRBV9; J: TRBJ2-5; D: NA
CDR3: ASSFTGTDFLSGNTIY; V: TRBV27; J: TRBJ1-3; D: NA
CDR3: ASSLPRDRVRDEQF; V: TRBV7-2; J: TRBJ2-1; D: TRBD1
CDR3: ASSPTSGGMYEQY; V: TRBV3-1; J: TRBJ2-7; D: TRBD2
CDR3: ASRRDRGPYNEQF; V: TRBV27; J: TRBJ2-1; D: TRBD1
CDR3: SARDPPTGVDGYT; V: TRBV20-1; J: TRBJ1-2; D: TRBD1
CDR3: ASSPLYAGDEQF; V: TRBV5-1; J: TRBJ2-1; D: TRBD2
CDR3: ASSYSGTSGREQY; V: TRBV6-2/TRBV6-3; J: TRBJ2-4; D: TRBD2
CDR3: ASSRPPGTGRTDTQY; V: TRBV7-4; J: TRBJ2-3; D: TRBD1
CDR3: SAPRGRGGGSEAF; V: TRBV20-1; J: TRBJ1-1; D: TRBD1
CDR3: ASSWTGIQETQY; V: TRBV7-2; J: TRBJ2-5; D: TRBD1
CDR3: ASRSGGTYEQY; V: TRBV28; J: TRBJ2-7; D: NA
CDR3: ASSLTSFSEQF; V: TRBV27; J: TRBJ2-1; D: NA
CDR3: ASSLWIHTYEQY; V: TRBV7-2; J: TRBJ2-7; D: NA
CDR3: ASIDTGAQNTEAF; V: TRBV10-2; J: TRBJ1-1; D: TRBD1
CDR3: SARDWAQGANQPQH; V: TRBV20-1; J: TRBJ1-5; D: TRBD1
CDR3: ASSDEEVNIQY; V: TRBV6-1; J: TRBJ2-4; D: NA
CDR3: ASTSGSPLH; V: TRBV6-2/TRBV6-3; J: TRBJ1-6; D: NA
CDR3: SARDPQGGGSYNEQF; V: TRBV20-1; J: TRBJ2-1; D: NA
CDR3: ASSLPGVGYT; V: TRBV5-6; J: TRBJ1-2; D: NA
CDR3: ASSYVPENTEAF; V: TRBV6-6; J: TRBJ1-1; D: NA
CDR3: ASSRPGQGVGEQY; V: TRBV6-5; J: TRBJ2-7; D: TRBD1
CDR3: ASSKGLAASTDTQY; V: TRBV7-3; J: TRBJ2-3; D: TRBD2
CDR3: ASSRRPGQPRGNEQF; V: TRBV3-1; J: TRBJ2-1; D: TRBD1
CDR3: ASSLDVIGGETQY; V: TRBV11-2; J: NA; D: NA
CDR3: ASSPGLRGEKLF; V: TRBV3-1; J: TRBJ1-4; D: NA
CDR3: SVVHTRNTGELF; V: TRBV29-1; J: TRBJ2-2; D: NA
CDR3: ASSPSGGRGETQY; V: TRBV12-3/TRBV12-4; J: TRBJ2-5; D: NA